Below, 9 T cell receptor beta chains from the same sample are listed, as sequenced in a study of OX40 agonist ivuxolimab in advanced cancers. Repertoires were generated with immunoSEQ multiplex PCR, while TCRdb's copy carries only in-frame clones and drops some. The table shows 78,000 or so clones, with 86% occurring only once. This specimen consisted of CD4+ or CD8+ T cells sorted from blood, obtained in a trial of the OX40 agonist ivuxolimab. The receptors originated from an adult with an advanced solid tumor such as melanoma, head and neck, liver or kidney cancer.

This clone was found a few times. The gene calls are TRBV28 and TRBJ1-6, with TRBD1 as a possible D gene (5 bases). In germline, CDR1 is MDHEN, CDR2 SYDVKM. The V end lost 3 bases, the J end lost 8 bases, and 11 bases lay between the germline ends. The CDR3 loop spans 14 amino acids. CDR3 nucleotide sequence: TGTGCCAGCAGTTTGGTCAGGGAGTATTCACCCCTCCACTTT. This translates into CASSLVREYSPLHF.

The chain combines TRBV5-1 with TRBJ2-7; the D call may be TRBD1 or TRBD2 (5 bases each). This CDR3 spans 12 amino acids. V gave up 4 bases and J gave up 11 bases, with 16 bases separating them. CDR1 SGHRS and CDR2 YFSETQ come from the germline V gene. For the CDR3, the DNA is TGCGCCAGCAGCCGTTATAGGGACGTGGAGTACTTC. This translates into CASSRYRDVEYF.

The chain employs TRBV7-2 and TRBJ1-1; possible D gene TRBD1, 6 bases. This CDR3 is 13 amino acids long. The germline gives CDR1 SGHTA, CDR2 FQGNSA. Trimming removed 8 bases from V and 9 bases from J, with 19 bases in between. The CDR3 here is CASDQRGGRKAFF. The CDR3 DNA sequence: TGTGCCAGCGATCAGAGGGGGGGGCGGAAAGCTTTCTTT. The full variable domain, in which reference TRBV7-2 and TRBJ1-1 provide the parts outside the CDR3, is GAGVSQSPSNKVTEKGKDVELRCDPISGHTALYWYRQSLGQGLEFLIYFQGNSAPDKSGLPSDRFSAERTGGSVSTLTIQRTQQEDSAVYLCASDQRGGRKAFFGQGTRLTVV.

This chain uses TRBV19 with TRBJ2-7; TRBD2 matches 14 bases. CDR3 length: 17 residues. The junction had 8 bases not matched to a gene; V was cut back by 2 bases and J by 5 bases. Germline V gene data show CDR1 as LNHDA and CDR2 as SQIVND (reference sequence). The CDR3 region is CASSIRGLAGAGNEQYF. CDR3 coding DNA: TGTGCCAGTAGTATAAGGGGACTAGCGGGAGCCGGCAACGAGCAGTACTTC.

The chain uses TRBV27 and TRBJ2-7; D is ambiguous. Deletions cut 6 bases from V and 3 bases from J, with 12 bases between. Germline CDR1 MNHEY, CDR2 SMNVEV (reference sequence). The CDR3 is 13 residues long. The CDR3 nucleotides read TGTGCCAGCAGCACTGTCCCCCGCTACGAGCAGTACTTC. Protein: CASSTVPRYEQYF.

The chain has TRBV30 and TRBJ2-4, with D hard to call. The CDR3 sequence is 14 residues long. Germline-derived CDR1 and CDR2 are GTSNPN and SVGIG (reference sequence). V was cut by 0 bases and J by 1 base, with 7 bases left in between. The CDR3 protein is CAWSVGGAKNIQYF. The CDR3 bases are TGTGCCTGGAGTGTAGGTGGTGCCAAAAACATTCAGTACTTC.

This rearrangement joins TRBV13 to TRBJ2-7, with D perhaps matching TRBD2 (5 bases). V shed 5 bases and J shed 3 bases, with 11 bases lying between them. Germline V lookup: CDR1 PRHDT, CDR2 FYEKMQ (reference sequence). There are 13 residues in the CDR3. CDR3 DNA: TGTGCCAGCAGCCCCGCCGGGGTCTACGAGCAGTACTTC. As protein: CASSPAGVYEQYF.

This clone came up a few times. The rearrangement links TRBV9 to TRBJ1-2; TRBD1 might be the D (6 bases). CDR1 is SGDLS, CDR2 YYNGEE, per germline. V was shortened by 4 bases and J by 3 bases, with 16 bases between the two germline ends. The CDR3 totals 15 residues. The CDR3 region is CASSSDGGVYYGYTF. The CDR3, as DNA: TGTGCCAGCAGCTCCGACGGGGGCGTCTACTATGGCTACACCTTC.

The V call is TRBV6-1, the J call TRBJ1-1; weak D call: TRBD1 (6 bases). Germline CDR1 MNHNS, CDR2 SASEGT. CDR3 length equals 14 residues. The V end lost 3 bases, the J end lost 4 bases, and 12 bases lay between the germline ends. The CDR3 DNA reads TGTGCCAGCAGTGAGAGAGGGGGAGTCACTGAAGCTTTCTTT. It encodes CASSERGGVTEAFF.